Presented here are 17 T cell receptor beta chains from one specimen sequenced in a study of T-cell reconstitution after alpha-beta-depleted transplantation in children. Unique molecular identifiers were built into the TCRbeta library. TCRdb re-analysed the PCR reads in MiXCR, keeping a single row per CDR3 protein. The repertoire includes some 200,000 distinct CDR3 sequences, about 15% of them detected once, and roughly 13% sits in the top ten. The sequencing used PBMCs from the stem cell graft donor, collected from the stem cell graft. The source is a human donor who donated a stem cell graft to a child with acute lymphoblastic leukemia.

This clonotype was counted between two and nine times. The chain couples TRBV5-1 to TRBJ1-1; D is unclear. The V end lost 4 bases, the J end lost 3 bases, and 19 bases lay between the germline ends. CDR1 and CDR2 (germline): SGHRS, YFSETQ. CDR3 length equals 16 residues. In DNA form, the CDR3 reads TGCGCCAGCAGCCCCGGTCGGGAAGGGAGGCACACTGAAGCTTTCTTT. This gives the protein CASSPGREGRHTEAFF.

This clonotype was seen repeatedly, ten times or more. This sequence joins TRBV10-3 and TRBJ1-2; D may be TRBD1 (5 bases). V gave up 8 bases and J gave up 0 bases, with 10 bases separating them. From germline, CDR1 is ENHRY and CDR2 SYGVKD. CDR3 length: 13 amino acids. The CDR3 loop is CAIWDGSNYGYTF. The CDR3 region has the DNA TGTGCCATCTGGGACGGATCTAACTATGGCTACACCTTC.

The chain recombines TRBV27 with TRBJ2-7; 8 nucleotides line up with TRBD1. V was clipped by 3 bases and J by 4 bases; unmatched bases: 11. This CDR3 is 16 amino acids long. Germline CDR1 MNHEY, CDR2 SMNVEV (reference sequence). The CDR3 coding sequence is TGTGCCAGCAGTTTTCTTCCGGGCAGGGGGCCATACGAGCAGTACTTC. Residues: CASSFLPGRGPYEQYF.

This clonotype has ten or more counts. The chain joins TRBV20-1 to TRBJ1-2; no definite D call. There are 11 residues in the CDR3. Trimming cost V 0 bases and J 7 bases, with 6 bases left between them. CDR1 is DFQATT and CDR2 is SNEGSKA in the germline V gene (reference sequence). CDR3 residues: CSARELSGYTF. The CDR3 DNA sequence: TGCAGTGCTAGAGAACTTAGTGGCTACACCTTC.

This clonotype was detected a few times. The chain joins TRBV5-1 to TRBJ2-3, with 7 bases identical to TRBD2. CDR3 length: 15 residues. Germline V gene lookup returns CDR1 SGHRS and CDR2 YFSETQ. With V trimmed by 1 base and J by 6 bases, 8 bases remained unmatched. The CDR3 is CASSLTSAPADTQYF. In nucleotides, the CDR3 is TGCGCCAGCAGCTTGACTAGCGCGCCCGCGGATACGCAGTATTTT.

This clonotype was counted a few times. The junction and the germline gene differ at one end; a read error may be behind it. The chain combines TRBV24-1 with TRBJ2-6, with a tentative D call TRBD2 (6 bases). The CDR3 runs to 20 residues. Germline values: CDR1 KGHDR, CDR2 SFDVKD. This CDR3 is CATSDFDRPGDSSGANGLTF. The CDR3 DNA is TGTGCCACCAGTGATTTCGACCGTCCGGGAGATAGTTCTGGGGCCAACGGCCTGACTTTC.

This clonotype was seen at least ten times. This rearrangement joins TRBV6-5 to TRBJ2-7; 7 nucleotides align to TRBD1. Germline loops: CDR1 MNHEY, CDR2 SVGAGI. The CDR3 contains 16 residues. The V gene end was trimmed by 4 bases and the J gene end by 3 bases; junction bases not matched to a gene: 12. Written as DNA, the CDR3 is TGTGCCAGCAGTTCGTCACCGGGACAGAACAACTACGAGCAGTACTTC. Its protein product is CASSSSPGQNNYEQYF.

In this sample, this clonotype turned up many times. This chain joins TRBV6-5 and TRBJ2-2; D tentatively fits TRBD1 or TRBD2 (5 bases each). There are 16 residues in the CDR3. From germline, CDR1 is MNHEY and CDR2 SVGAGI. V was pared by 5 bases and J by 3 bases, with 16 bases between. CDR3 amino acids: CASSLYGTSDTGELFF. The CDR3 nucleotides read TGTGCCAGCAGTCTCTACGGGACGTCGGACACCGGGGAGCTGTTTTTT.

The chain uses TRBV7-6 and TRBJ2-5; possibly TRBD1 or TRBD2 for D (5 bases each). Trimming stripped 3 bases from V and 0 bases from J, with 14 bases between. The CDR3 spans 16 residues. Per the germline V gene, CDR1 is SGHVS and CDR2 is FNYEAQ. The CDR3 region is CASSFQRGADQETQYF. The CDR3 DNA sequence: TGTGCCAGCAGCTTTCAAAGGGGAGCCGACCAAGAGACCCAGTACTTC.

This clonotype was seen ten or more times. DNA for the CDR3: TGCGCCAGCAGCTTGGTCGTGGGAGGGAGGAATGAGCAGTTCTTC. It translates to CASSLVVGGRNEQFF. The rearrangement links TRBV5-1 to TRBJ2-1, with 7 bases aligning to TRBD2. This CDR3 is 15 amino acids long. Germline V gives CDR1 SGHRS, CDR2 YFSETQ. The V gene end was trimmed by 0 bases and the J gene end by 7 bases; junction bases not matched to a gene: 7.

This clonotype was counted at least ten times. This chain joins TRBV7-9 and TRBJ2-7; D is uncertain. This CDR3 has 14 amino acids. The germline CDR1 and CDR2 sequences are SEHNR and FQNEAQ (reference sequence). V was clipped by 3 bases and J by 1 base, with 10 bases between them. CDR3 sequence (DNA): TGTGCCAGCAGCTTTGAGCTGGGTTCCTACGAGCAGTACTTC. It encodes CASSFELGSYEQYF.

This clonotype was picked up many times. The chain has TRBV20-1 and TRBJ2-1; a possible D gene is TRBD2 (6 bases). The ends were cut back, 2 bases at V and 8 bases at J, with 10 bases in the middle. The length of the CDR3 is 12 residues. The germline V gene encodes CDR1 DFQATT and CDR2 SNEGSKA (reference sequence). The CDR3 spells CSARSTRDEQFF. CDR3 nucleotide sequence: TGCAGTGCTAGATCGACTAGAGATGAGCAGTTCTTC.

This clonotype was recorded many times. This chain uses TRBV5-1 with TRBJ2-7; either TRBD1 or TRBD2 may fit D (5 bases each). Trimming cost V 3 bases and J 0 bases, with 13 bases left between them. Germline loops: CDR1 SGHRS, CDR2 YFSETQ. This CDR3 comprises 15 residues. CDR3 sequence reads: CASSSTGTASYEQYF. Written as DNA, the CDR3 is TGCGCCAGCAGCTCGACCGGGACCGCCTCCTACGAGCAGTACTTC.

In this sample, this clonotype turned up many times. CDR3 sequence reads: CSAKGGLAGASYNEQFF. Here the CDR3 DNA reads TGCAGTGCTAAGGGGGGCCTAGCGGGGGCCTCTTACAATGAGCAGTTCTTC. The rearrangement joins TRBV20-1 to TRBJ2-1; 10 nucleotides match TRBD2. The CDR3 consists of 17 residues. CDR1 is DFQATT and CDR2 is SNEGSKA in the germline V gene (reference sequence). V lost 4 bases and J lost 4; bases outside the gene matches: 13.

This clonotype was detected ten times or more. The chain has TRBV9 and TRBJ2-1; D may be TRBD2 (6 bases). This CDR3 is built from 12 residues. The V gene's germline CDR1 is SGDLS and CDR2 YYNGEE. The germline V and J ends were trimmed by 0 bases and 13 bases, with 11 bases remaining between them. The CDR3 DNA sequence: TGTGCCAGCAGCGTAGGGCGGGGATACCAGTTCTTC. The encoded protein is CASSVGRGYQFF. Full variable domain (outside the CDR3, taken from reference TRBV9 and TRBJ2-1): DSGVTQTPKHLITATGQRVTLRCSPRSGDLSVYWYQQSLDQGLQFLIQYYNGEERAKGNILERFSAQQFPDLHSELNLSSLELGDSALYFCASSVGRGYQFFGPGTRLTVL.

This clonotype showed up many times. The V call is TRBV27, the J call TRBJ2-2, with 7 bases identical to TRBD2. Per germline, CDR1 MNHEY and CDR2 SMNVEV (reference sequence). The CDR3 covers 16 residues. With V trimmed by 6 bases and J by 2 bases, 9 bases remained unmatched. The CDR3: CASRGTRGLNTGELFF. The CDR3, as DNA: TGTGCCAGCAGAGGAACCCGGGGACTAAACACCGGGGAGCTGTTTTTT.

This clonotype was seen repeatedly, ten times or more. The rearrangement joins TRBV25-1 to TRBJ2-5; TRBD2 matches at 8 bases. V lost 3 bases, J lost 2 bases, and 5 bases stayed unmatched. The germline gives CDR1 MGHDK, CDR2 SYGVNS. The CDR3 contains 15 residues. The DNA for the CDR3 is TGTGCCAGCAGTGACCCGGGGGGGAGGCAAGAGACCCAGTACTTC. Amino acid sequence: CASSDPGGRQETQYF.